This T cell receptor (beta chain) stems from a study of cytomegalovirus exposure and HLA in healthy donors. The CDR3 length is 12 residues. Germline values: CDR1 LNHNV, CDR2 YYDKDF (reference sequence). PCR amplification relied on 60 Vbeta primers (plus 13 Jbeta primers). Produced via immunoSEQ multiplex PCR; TCRdb's table is partial and in-frame only. The sample consists of 170,000 or so clones, 77% of them appearing once. The chain combines TRBV15 with TRBJ2-5, with TRBD2 as a possible D gene (5 bases). The end of the DNA fits TRBJ2-7 better, so the J call may be wrong. The sequenced sample consisted of PBMCs. The receptor was isolated from a woman aged 55-70 years in good health and CMV-seropositive. For the CDR3, the DNA is TGTGCCACCAGCGACCGGGACTACGAGCAGTACTTC. Translation gives CATSDRDYEQYF.